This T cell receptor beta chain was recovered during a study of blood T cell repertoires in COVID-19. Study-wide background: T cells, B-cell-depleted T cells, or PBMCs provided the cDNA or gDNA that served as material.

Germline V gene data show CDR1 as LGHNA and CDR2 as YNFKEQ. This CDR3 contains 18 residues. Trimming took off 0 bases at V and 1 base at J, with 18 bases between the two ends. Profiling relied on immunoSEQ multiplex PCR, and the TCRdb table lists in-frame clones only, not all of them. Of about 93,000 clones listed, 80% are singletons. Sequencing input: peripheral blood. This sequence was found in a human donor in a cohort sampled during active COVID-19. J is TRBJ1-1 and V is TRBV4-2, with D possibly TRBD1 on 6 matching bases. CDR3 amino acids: CASSQDPQGTISNTEAFF. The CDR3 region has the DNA TGTGCCAGCAGCCAAGATCCCCAGGGGACGATTTCGAACACTGAAGCTTTCTTT.